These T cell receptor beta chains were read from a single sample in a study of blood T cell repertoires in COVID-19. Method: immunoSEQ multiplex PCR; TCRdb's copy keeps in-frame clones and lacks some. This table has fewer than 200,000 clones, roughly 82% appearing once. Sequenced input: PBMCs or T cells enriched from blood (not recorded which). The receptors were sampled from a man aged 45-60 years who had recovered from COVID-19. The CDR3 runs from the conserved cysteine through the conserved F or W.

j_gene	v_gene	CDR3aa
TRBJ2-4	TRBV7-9	CASNDDSFLAKNIQYF
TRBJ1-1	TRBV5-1	CASSPSGQGTGTEAFF
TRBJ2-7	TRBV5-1	CASSLRQGHGEQYF
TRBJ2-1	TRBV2	CASREQGVFNEQFF
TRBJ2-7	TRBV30	CAWKGGGEQYF
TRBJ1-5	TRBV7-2	CASSYAGQVATPQHF
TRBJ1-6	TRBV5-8	CASSRTGVDSGSPLHF
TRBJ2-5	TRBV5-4	CASSLAGHETQYF
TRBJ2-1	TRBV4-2	CASSQDAGAVNEQFF
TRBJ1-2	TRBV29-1	CSVDSGYLLFGQYTF
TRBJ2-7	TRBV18	CASSPSPNSYEQYF
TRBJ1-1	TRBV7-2	CASSLIRGGANTEAFF
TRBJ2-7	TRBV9	CASSVAGTGVFEQYF
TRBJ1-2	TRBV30	CAWIQGYGYTF
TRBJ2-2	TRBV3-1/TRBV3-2	CASSQPWGQANTGELFF
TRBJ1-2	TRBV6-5	CASSYSSRDNYGYTF
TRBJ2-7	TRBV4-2	CASSQDSSGGRYEQYF
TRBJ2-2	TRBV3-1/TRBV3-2	CASSHMSGELFF
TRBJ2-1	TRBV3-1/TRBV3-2	CASSQDYPGLANEQFF
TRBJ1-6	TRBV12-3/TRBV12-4	CASRRGLLSPLHF
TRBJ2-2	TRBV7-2	CASGGSGKNTGELFF
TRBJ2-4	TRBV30	CAWSVPDIQYF
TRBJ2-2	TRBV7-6	CASSSTPTGTGELFF
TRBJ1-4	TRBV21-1	CASSNRGQPNEKLFF
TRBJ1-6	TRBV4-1	CASSPLGRGSNSPLHF
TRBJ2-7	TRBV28	CASSQTRRQALYF
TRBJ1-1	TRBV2	CASTISTEAFF
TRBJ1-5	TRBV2	CASSAGVSQPQHF
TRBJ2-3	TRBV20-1	CSASPTSGGDTQYF
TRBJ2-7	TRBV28	CASSVPLGQSSYEQYF
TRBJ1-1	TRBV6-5	CATNTRGFTEAFF
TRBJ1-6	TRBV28	CASSIGDRISQLHF
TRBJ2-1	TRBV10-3	CAISDSSAGNEQFF